This T cell receptor beta chain appears in the sequencing data of a study of cytomegalovirus exposure and HLA in healthy donors. On the study more broadly: Most donors, approximately 82% of a few hundred genotyped, fell in the Caucasian-associated ancestry cluster.

The CDR3 is 14 residues long. The V and J ends lost 3 bases and 8 bases, in that order; junction bases with no gene match: 9. From germline, CDR1 is SGHKS and CDR2 YYEKEE (reference sequence). Vbeta (60) and Jbeta (13) primers were used in the PCR. Using immunoSEQ multiplex PCR, the repertoire was profiled, and TCRdb retains in-frame clones only, with some absent. The sample includes around 130,000 clones, 84% of them seen just once. General study findings and limits: Owing to their indistinguishability, certain V segments, notably TRBV6-2 and TRBV6-3, were excluded.

Worth noting for this clone: What it recognizes is unknown.

V gene TRBV5-5 combines with J gene TRBJ1-2, with 8 bases fitting TRBD1. The sequenced material came from PBMCs. The receptor's source is a woman aged 18-29 years in good health and CMV-seropositive. DNA of the CDR3: TGTGCCAGCAGCTACCTTTCGGACAGGGTGGGCTACACCTTC. This sequence encodes CASSYLSDRVGYTF.